The 10 T cell receptor beta chains below come from one sample, sequenced in a study of shared clonotypes between healthy human individuals. Libraries were prepared by immunoSEQ multiplex PCR; TCRdb keeps only in-frame clonotypes and omits some of them. This sample carries about 380,000 clones, 90% to 98% of them seen once, and the ten largest clones take approximately 0.32%. Sequencing input: memory CD8+ T cells sorted from blood. Described subset: CD45RO+ cells pooled with CCR7-negative TemRA cells. The receptors were gathered from a man aged 30 to 39 in good health.

The chain links TRBV9 to TRBJ2-5; TRBD2 aligns across 7 bases. This CDR3 is built from 16 residues. With V trimmed by 0 bases and J by 1 base, 6 bases remained unmatched. The germline V gene has CDR1 SGDLS and CDR2 YYNGEE. CDR3 nucleotide sequence: TGTGCCAGCAGCGTAGGGAGTAGCGGGCCCCAAGAGACCCAGTACTTC. It specifies CASSVGSSGPQETQYF.

The genes are TRBV6-4 and TRBJ1-5; no definite D call. In germline, CDR1 is MRHNA, CDR2 SNTAGT. CDR3 length: 15 residues. V lost 2 bases and J 3 bases, leaving 11 bases between the germline ends. The CDR3 region is CASSDPGGPNQPQHF. The DNA of the CDR3 is TGTGCCAGCAGTGACCCCGGCGGCCCCAATCAGCCCCAGCATTTT.

The J gene is TRBJ2-5, the V gene TRBV25-1; 9 bases are shared with TRBD2. The V gene's germline CDR1 is MGHDK and CDR2 SYGVNS. The CDR3 length is 17 residues. V trimming: 1 base; J trimming: 3 bases; junction bases outside the gene matches: 9. DNA for the CDR3: TGTGCCAGCAGTGAATCAAGGCTAGCGGGGAGCAAAGAGACCCAGTACTTC. It is translated as CASSESRLAGSKETQYF.

The chain links TRBV19 to TRBJ2-7; 10 bases are a match to TRBD2. CDR3 length: 15 amino acids. The J segment lost 2 bases and the V segment lost 3 bases, leaving 4 bases of the junction unmatched. Per the germline V gene, CDR1 is LNHDA and CDR2 is SQIVND (reference sequence). Here the CDR3 DNA reads TGTGCCAGTAGTATCGGACTAGCGGAAACCTACGAGCAGTACTTC. Amino acids: CASSIGLAETYEQYF.

This sequence joins TRBV29-1 and TRBJ2-3, with TRBD2 matching over 13 bases. Germline loops: CDR1 SQVTM, CDR2 ANQGSEA. J was trimmed by 5 bases and V by 4 bases; bases with no gene match: 9. The CDR3 loop spans 16 amino acids. The DNA for the CDR3 is TGCAGCGTTGGGACTAGCGGGAGAGTAGTTGGAGATACGCAGTATTTT. Protein: CSVGTSGRVVGDTQYF.

V and J are TRBV5-1 and TRBJ2-7; TRBD1 matches at 7 bases. The CDR3 is 12 residues long. Germline CDR1 and CDR2: SGHRS and YFSETQ. The J segment lost 0 bases and the V segment lost 7 bases, leaving 1 base of the junction unmatched. The CDR3 DNA is TGCGCCAGCCGGGACAGCTCCTACGAGCAGTACTTC. The encoded protein is CASRDSSYEQYF.

The V gene is TRBV30, the J gene TRBJ2-7; D may correspond to TRBD1 or TRBD2 (5 bases each). The CDR3 runs to 13 residues. V lost 5 bases to trimming and J lost 0 bases, with 11 bases between them. Germline values: CDR1 GTSNPN, CDR2 SVGIG (reference sequence). The CDR3 is CAWGYGGSYEQYF. CDR3 sequence (DNA): TGTGCCTGGGGTTATGGGGGCTCCTACGAGCAGTACTTC. The full variable domain, completed using reference TRBV30 and TRBJ2-7, is SQTIHQWPATLVQPVGSPLSLECTVEGTSNPNLYWYRQAAGRGLQLLFYSVGIGQISSEVPQNLSASRPQDRQFILSSKKLLLSDSGFYLCAWGYGGSYEQYFGPGTRLTVT.

V usage is TRBV29-1 and J usage is TRBJ2-7, with D possibly being TRBD1 (5 bases). The germline gives CDR1 SQVTM, CDR2 ANQGSEA. V gave up 4 bases and J gave up 3 bases, with 16 bases separating them. The CDR3 spans 14 residues. CDR3 coding DNA: TGCAGCGTTGTGGGGCCCCAGGGCCACTACGAGCAGTACTTC. Translated: CSVVGPQGHYEQYF.

This chain links TRBV19 with TRBJ1-3, with D perhaps matching TRBD1 (6 bases). Trimming took off 3 bases at V and 2 bases at J, with 11 bases between the two ends. The length of the CDR3 is 15 residues. CDR1 and CDR2 (germline): LNHDA, SQIVND (reference sequence). For the CDR3, the DNA is TGTGCCAGTAGTATTTCGGGGGGCGCTGGAAACACCATATATTTT. This codes for CASSISGGAGNTIYF.

V usage is TRBV30 and J usage is TRBJ2-1; 12 positions agree with TRBD2. The CDR3 has 14 residues. V shed 3 bases and J 7 bases; nucleotides not matched to a gene: 4. Germline loops: CDR1 GTSNPN, CDR2 SVGIG (reference sequence). The CDR3 coding sequence is TGTGCCTGGAGACTAGCGGGAGGACTTAATGAGCAGTTCTTC. This encodes CAWRLAGGLNEQFF. The variable domain in full, completed from reference TRBV30 and TRBJ2-1, reads SQTIHQWPATLVQPVGSPLSLECTVEGTSNPNLYWYRQAAGRGLQLLFYSVGIGQISSEVPQNLSASRPQDRQFILSSKKLLLSDSGFYLCAWRLAGGLNEQFFGPGTRLTVL.